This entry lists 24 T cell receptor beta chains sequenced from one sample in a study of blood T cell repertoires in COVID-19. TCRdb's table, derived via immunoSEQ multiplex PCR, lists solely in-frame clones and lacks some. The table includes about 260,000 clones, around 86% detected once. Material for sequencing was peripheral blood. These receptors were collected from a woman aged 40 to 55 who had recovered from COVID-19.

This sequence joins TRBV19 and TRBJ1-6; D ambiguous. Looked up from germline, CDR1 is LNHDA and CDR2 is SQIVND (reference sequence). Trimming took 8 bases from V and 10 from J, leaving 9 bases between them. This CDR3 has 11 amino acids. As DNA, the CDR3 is TGTGCCAGTGGGCAAAGGTCACCCCTCCACTTT. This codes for CASGQRSPLHF.

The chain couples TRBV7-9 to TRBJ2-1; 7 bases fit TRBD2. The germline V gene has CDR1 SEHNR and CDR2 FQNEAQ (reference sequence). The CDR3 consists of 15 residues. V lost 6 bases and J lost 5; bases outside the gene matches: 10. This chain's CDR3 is CASRPGLDSNNEQFF. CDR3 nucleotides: TGTGCCAGCAGACCAGGACTAGATAGCAACAATGAGCAGTTCTTC.

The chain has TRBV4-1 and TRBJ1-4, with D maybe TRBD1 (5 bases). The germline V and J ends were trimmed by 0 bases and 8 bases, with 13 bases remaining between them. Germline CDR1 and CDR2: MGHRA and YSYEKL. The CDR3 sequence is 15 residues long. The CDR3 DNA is TGCGCCAGCAGCCAAGAACGGGGGTCGCGGGAAAAACTGTTTTTT. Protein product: CASSQERGSREKLFF.

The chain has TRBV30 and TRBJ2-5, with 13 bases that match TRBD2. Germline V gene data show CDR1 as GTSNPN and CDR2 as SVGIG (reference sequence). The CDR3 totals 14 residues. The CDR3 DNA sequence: TGTGCTTCCGGACTAGCGGGGGACCAAGAGACCCAGTACTTC. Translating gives CASGLAGDQETQYF.

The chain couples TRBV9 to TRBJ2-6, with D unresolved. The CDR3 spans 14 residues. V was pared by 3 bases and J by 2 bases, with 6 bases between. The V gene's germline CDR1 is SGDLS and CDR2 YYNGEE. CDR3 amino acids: CASSAQTGANVLTF. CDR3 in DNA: TGTGCCAGCAGCGCCCAAACTGGGGCCAACGTCCTGACTTTC. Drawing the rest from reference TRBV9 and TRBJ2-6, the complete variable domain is DSGVTQTPKHLITATGQRVTLRCSPRSGDLSVYWYQQSLDQGLQFLIQYYNGEERAKGNILERFSAQQFPDLHSELNLSSLELGDSALYFCASSAQTGANVLTFGAGSRLTVL.

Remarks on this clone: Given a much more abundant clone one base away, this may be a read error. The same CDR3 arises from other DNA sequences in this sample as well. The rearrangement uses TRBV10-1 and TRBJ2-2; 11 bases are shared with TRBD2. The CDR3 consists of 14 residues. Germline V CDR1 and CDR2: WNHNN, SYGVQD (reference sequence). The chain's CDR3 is CATGPSGGPGELFF. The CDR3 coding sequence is TGCGCCACCGGGCCTAGCGGGGGGCCCGGGGAGTTGTTTTTT.

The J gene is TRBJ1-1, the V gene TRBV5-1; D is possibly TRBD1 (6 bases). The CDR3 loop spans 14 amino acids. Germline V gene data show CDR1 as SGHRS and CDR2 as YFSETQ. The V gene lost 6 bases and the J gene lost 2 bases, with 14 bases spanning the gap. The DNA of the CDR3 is TGCGCCAGCATCGTGGGGACACCTAACACTGAAGCTTTCTTT. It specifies CASIVGTPNTEAFF.

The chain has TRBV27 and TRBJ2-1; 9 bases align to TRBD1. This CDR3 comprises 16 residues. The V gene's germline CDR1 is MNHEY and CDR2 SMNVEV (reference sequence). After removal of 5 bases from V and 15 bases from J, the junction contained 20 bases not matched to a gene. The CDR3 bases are TGTGCCAGCAGTACCCAGAGTTTTGGGACAGGGTTAAGTTGGTTCTTC. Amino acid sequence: CASSTQSFGTGLSWFF.

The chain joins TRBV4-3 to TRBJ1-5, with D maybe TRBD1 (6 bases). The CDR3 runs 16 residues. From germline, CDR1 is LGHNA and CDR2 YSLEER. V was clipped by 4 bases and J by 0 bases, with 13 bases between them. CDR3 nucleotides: TGCGCCAGCAGCCCAGGCACAGGGCATAGCAATCAGCCCCAGCATTTT. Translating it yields CASSPGTGHSNQPQHF.

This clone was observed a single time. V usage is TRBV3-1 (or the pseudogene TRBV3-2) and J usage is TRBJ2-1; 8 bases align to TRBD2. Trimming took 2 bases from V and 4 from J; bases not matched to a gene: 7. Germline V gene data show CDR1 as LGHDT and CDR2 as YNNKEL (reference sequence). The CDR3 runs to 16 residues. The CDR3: CASSQKYGGAYNEQFF. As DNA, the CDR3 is TGTGCCAGCAGCCAAAAGTACGGGGGGGCGTACAATGAGCAGTTCTTC.

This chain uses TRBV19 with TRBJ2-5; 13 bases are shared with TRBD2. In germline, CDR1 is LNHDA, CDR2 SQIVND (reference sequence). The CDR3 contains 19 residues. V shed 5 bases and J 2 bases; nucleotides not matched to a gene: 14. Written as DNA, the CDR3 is TGTGCCAGTAGTCCGACGACTAGCGGGGGGCCCCTGAGTCAAGAGACCCAGTACTTC. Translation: CASSPTTSGGPLSQETQYF. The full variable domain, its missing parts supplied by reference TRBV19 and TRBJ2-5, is DGGITQSPKYLFRKEGQNVTLSCEQNLNHDAMYWYRQDPGQGLRLIYYSQIVNDFQKGDIAEGYSVSREKKESFPLTVTSAQKNPTAFYLCASSPTTSGGPLSQETQYFGPGTRLLVL.

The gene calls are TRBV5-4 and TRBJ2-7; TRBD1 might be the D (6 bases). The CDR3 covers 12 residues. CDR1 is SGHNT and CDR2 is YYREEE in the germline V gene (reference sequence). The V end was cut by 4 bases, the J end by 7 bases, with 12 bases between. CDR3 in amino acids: CASSPRRGEQYF. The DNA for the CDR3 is TGTGCCAGCAGCCCCCGAAGGGGGGAGCAGTACTTC.

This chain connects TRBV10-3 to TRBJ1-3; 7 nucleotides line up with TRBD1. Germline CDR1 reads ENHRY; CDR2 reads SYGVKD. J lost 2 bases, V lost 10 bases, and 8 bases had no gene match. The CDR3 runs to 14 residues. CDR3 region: CATDSDRAGNTIYF. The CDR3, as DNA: TGTGCCACGGACAGTGACAGGGCTGGAAACACCATATATTTT.

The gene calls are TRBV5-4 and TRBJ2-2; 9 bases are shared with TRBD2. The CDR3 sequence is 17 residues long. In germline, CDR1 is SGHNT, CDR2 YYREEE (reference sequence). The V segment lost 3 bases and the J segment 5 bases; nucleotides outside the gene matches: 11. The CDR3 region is CASSSDFSGGLTGELFF. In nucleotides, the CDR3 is TGTGCCAGCAGCTCGGACTTTAGCGGGGGCCTAACCGGGGAGCTGTTTTTT.

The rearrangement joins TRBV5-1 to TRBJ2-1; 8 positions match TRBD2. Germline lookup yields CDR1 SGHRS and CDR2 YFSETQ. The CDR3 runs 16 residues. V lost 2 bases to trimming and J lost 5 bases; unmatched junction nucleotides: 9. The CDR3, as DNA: TGCGCCAGCAGCTTTAAAACTAGCGGAGCAAACAATGAGCAGTTCTTC. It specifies CASSFKTSGANNEQFF.

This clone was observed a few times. CDR3 in DNA: TGCGCCAGCAGTGACAGGGGACAGGGGGCAATAGATACGCAGTATTTT. It yields the protein CASSDRGQGAIDTQYF. This sequence joins TRBV10-1 and TRBJ2-3, with 12 bases lining up with TRBD1. Germline V lookup: CDR1 WNHNN, CDR2 SYGVQD (reference sequence). Trimming removed 3 bases from V and 5 bases from J; junction bases left unmatched: 6. The CDR3 covers 16 residues.

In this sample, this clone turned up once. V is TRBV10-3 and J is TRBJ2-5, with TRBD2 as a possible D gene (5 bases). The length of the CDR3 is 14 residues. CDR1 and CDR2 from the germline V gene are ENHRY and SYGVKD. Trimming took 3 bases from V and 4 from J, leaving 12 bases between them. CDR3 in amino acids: CAISEGLPPETQYF. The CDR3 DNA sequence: TGTGCCATCAGTGAAGGACTTCCCCCAGAGACCCAGTACTTC.

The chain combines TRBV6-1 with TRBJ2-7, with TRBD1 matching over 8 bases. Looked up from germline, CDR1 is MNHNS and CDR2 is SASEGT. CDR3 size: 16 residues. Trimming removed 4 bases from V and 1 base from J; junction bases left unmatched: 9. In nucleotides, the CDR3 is TGTGCCAGCAGTGGGATTCCAGGGGGCTGGTCCTACGAGCAGTACTTC. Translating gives CASSGIPGGWSYEQYF.

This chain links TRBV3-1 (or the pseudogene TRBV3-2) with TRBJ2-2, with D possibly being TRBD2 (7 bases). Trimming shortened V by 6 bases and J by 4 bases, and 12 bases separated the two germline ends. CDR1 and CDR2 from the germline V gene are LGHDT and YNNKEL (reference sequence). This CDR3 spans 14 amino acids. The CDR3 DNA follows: TGTGCCAGCAGAGGGGGGGGTCGCACCGGGGAGCTGTTTTTT. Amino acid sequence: CASRGGGRTGELFF.

The CDR3 protein is CSASTDRGYEQYF. The CDR3 DNA is TGCAGTGCTAGTACGGACAGAGGCTACGAGCAGTACTTC. This chain uses TRBV20-1 with TRBJ2-7; weak D call: TRBD1 (6 bases). Trimming took 3 bases from V and 3 from J, leaving 12 bases between them. The CDR3 spans 13 residues. In germline, CDR1 is DFQATT, CDR2 SNEGSKA (reference sequence).

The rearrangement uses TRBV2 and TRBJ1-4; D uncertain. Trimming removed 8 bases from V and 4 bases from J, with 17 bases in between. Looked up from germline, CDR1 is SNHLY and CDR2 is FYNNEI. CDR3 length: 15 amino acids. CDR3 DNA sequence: TGTGCCAGCCGCCGTTCCGGGAGAGTTAATGAAAAACTGTTTTTT. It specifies CASRRSGRVNEKLFF.

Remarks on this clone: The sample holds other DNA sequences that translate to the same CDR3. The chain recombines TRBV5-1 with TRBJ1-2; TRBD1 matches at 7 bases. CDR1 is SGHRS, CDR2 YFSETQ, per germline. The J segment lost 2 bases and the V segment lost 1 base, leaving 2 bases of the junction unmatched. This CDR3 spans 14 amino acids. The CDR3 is CASSLSGQNYGYTF. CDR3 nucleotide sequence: TGCGCCAGCAGCTTGTCGGGACAGAACTATGGCTACACCTTC.

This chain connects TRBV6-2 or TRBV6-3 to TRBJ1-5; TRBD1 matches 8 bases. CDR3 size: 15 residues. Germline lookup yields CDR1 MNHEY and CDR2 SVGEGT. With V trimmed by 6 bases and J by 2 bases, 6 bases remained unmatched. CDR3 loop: CASSPGGRGNQPQHF. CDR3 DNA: TGTGCCAGCAGCCCAGGGGGCAGGGGCAATCAGCCCCAGCATTTT.

The chain's CDR3 is CASSLVAGDHNEQFF. The CDR3 DNA is TGCGCCAGCAGCCTCGTAGCGGGTGATCACAATGAGCAGTTCTTC. The chain is built from TRBV5-1 and TRBJ2-1, with TRBD2 matching over 7 bases. Per germline, CDR1 SGHRS and CDR2 YFSETQ. V lost 4 bases, J lost 5 bases, and 9 bases stayed unmatched. The CDR3 runs to 15 residues.